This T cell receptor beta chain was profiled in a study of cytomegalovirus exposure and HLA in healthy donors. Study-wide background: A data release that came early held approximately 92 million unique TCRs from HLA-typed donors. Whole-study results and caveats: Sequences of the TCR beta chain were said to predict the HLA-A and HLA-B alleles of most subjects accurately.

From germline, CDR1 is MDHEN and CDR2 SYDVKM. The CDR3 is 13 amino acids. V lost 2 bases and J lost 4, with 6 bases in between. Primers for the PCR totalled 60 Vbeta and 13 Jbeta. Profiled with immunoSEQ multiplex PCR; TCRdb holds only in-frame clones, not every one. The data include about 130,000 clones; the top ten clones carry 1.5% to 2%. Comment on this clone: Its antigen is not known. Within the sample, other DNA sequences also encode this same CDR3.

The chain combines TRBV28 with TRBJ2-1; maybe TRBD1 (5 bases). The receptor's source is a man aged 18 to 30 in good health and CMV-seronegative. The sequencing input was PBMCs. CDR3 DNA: TGTGCCAGCAGTTTAGGACAATACAATGAGCAGTTCTTC. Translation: CASSLGQYNEQFF.